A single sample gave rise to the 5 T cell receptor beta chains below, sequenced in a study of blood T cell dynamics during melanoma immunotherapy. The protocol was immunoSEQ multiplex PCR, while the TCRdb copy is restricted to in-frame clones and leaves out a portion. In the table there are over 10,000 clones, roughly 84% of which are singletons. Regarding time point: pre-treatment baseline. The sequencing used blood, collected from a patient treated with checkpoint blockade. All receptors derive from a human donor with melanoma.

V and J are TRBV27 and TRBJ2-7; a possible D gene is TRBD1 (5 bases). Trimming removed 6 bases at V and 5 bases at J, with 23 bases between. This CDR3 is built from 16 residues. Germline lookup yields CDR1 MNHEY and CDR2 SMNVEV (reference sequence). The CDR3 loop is CASSPTNTGNRNEQYF. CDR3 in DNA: TGTGCCAGCAGCCCCACCAACACAGGAAATCGAAACGAGCAGTACTTC.

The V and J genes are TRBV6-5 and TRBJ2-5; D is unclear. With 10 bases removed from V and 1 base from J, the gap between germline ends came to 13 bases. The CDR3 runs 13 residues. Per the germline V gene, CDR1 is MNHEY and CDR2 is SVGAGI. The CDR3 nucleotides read TGTGCCATCGCACGTAAGGCCCAAGAGACCCAGTACTTC. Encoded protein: CAIARKAQETQYF.

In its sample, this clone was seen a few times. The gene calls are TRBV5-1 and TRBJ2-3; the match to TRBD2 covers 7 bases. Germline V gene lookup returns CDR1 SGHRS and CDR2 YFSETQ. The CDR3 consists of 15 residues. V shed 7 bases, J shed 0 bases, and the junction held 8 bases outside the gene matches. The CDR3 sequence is CASQGAGSSTDTQYF. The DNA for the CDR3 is TGCGCCAGCCAAGGAGCGGGGAGTAGCACAGATACGCAGTATTTT.

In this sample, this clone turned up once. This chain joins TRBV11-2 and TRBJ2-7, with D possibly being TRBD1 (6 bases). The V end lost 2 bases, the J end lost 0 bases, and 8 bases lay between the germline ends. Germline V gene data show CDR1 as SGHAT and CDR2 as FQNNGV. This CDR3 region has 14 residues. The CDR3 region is CASSLLRGSYEQYF. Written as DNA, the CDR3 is TGTGCCAGCAGCTTACTCAGGGGCTCCTACGAGCAGTACTTC. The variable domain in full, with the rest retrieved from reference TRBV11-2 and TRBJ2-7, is EAGVAQSPRYKIIEKRQSVAFWCNPISGHATLYWYQQILGQGPKLLIQFQNNGVVDDSQLPKDRFSAERLKGVDSTLKIQPAKLEDSAVYLCASSLLRGSYEQYFGPGTRLTVT.

The CDR3 nucleotides read TGTGCCAGCAGCTTAGTCGGACTAGCGGGAGGCGAGCAGTACTTC. Protein sequence: CASSLVGLAGGEQYF. This chain links TRBV11-2 with TRBJ2-7, with 14 bases fitting TRBD2. V lost 1 base, J lost 6 bases, and 2 bases stayed unmatched. CDR3 length: 15 amino acids. From germline, CDR1 is SGHAT and CDR2 FQNNGV.